The clone carrying this T cell receptor (beta chain) was counted a few times. The germline gives CDR1 MNHNS, CDR2 SASEGT. Trimming took off 8 bases at V and 3 bases at J, with 10 bases between the two ends. The CDR3 contains 13 residues. Time point here: patch test 1, 2 weeks after DPC sensitization. The treatment: therapeutic diphenylcyclopropenone sensitization with weekly scalp DPC. Unfractionated whole blood was the source from which total RNA was extracted. This sample is part of a study of human T cells and chemical hapten exposure. Authors' methods: The number of TCRs in each sample had a median of approximately 93,000 and spanned roughly 20,000 to 750,000. TCRdb re-called the RACE reads through MiXCR, storing one row per CDR3 protein. The V and J calls follow TCRdb's processing rather than the paper's. The data hold some 49,000 distinct CDR3 sequences, with around a tenth observed a single time.

The input for sequencing was whole blood, taken in connection with sensitization to the hapten diphenylcyclopropenone (DPC). The receptor was derived from a woman aged 50 to 60 with alopecia areata. Some clones in this sample may be carry-over from other donors' samples. The chain links TRBV6-1 to TRBJ2-2; D may be TRBD1 or TRBD2 (5 bases each). The CDR3 DNA reads TGTGCCAGCTCGGGACCCTACACCGGGGAGCTGTTTTTT. Its translation: CASSGPYTGELFF.